This T cell receptor beta chain was identified during a study of blood T cell repertoires in COVID-19. The trim removed 6 bases at V and 4 bases at J, leaving 5 bases unmatched. This CDR3 is 14 amino acids long. Germline V gene lookup returns CDR1 MNHEY and CDR2 SVGAGI. Profiled with immunoSEQ multiplex PCR; TCRdb holds only in-frame clones, not every one. Altogether some 200,000 clones are present, roughly 94% being singletons, with the ten largest covering about 0.76%. This clonotype was obtained from a man younger than 45 with COVID-19, enrolled during active disease. Sequences were obtained from peripheral blood. The chain is built from TRBV6-5 and TRBJ2-3; 9 nucleotides line up with TRBD2. This chain's CDR3 is CASSRTSEADTQYF. In nucleotides, the CDR3 is TGTGCCAGCAGCCGGACTAGCGAAGCAGATACGCAGTATTTT.